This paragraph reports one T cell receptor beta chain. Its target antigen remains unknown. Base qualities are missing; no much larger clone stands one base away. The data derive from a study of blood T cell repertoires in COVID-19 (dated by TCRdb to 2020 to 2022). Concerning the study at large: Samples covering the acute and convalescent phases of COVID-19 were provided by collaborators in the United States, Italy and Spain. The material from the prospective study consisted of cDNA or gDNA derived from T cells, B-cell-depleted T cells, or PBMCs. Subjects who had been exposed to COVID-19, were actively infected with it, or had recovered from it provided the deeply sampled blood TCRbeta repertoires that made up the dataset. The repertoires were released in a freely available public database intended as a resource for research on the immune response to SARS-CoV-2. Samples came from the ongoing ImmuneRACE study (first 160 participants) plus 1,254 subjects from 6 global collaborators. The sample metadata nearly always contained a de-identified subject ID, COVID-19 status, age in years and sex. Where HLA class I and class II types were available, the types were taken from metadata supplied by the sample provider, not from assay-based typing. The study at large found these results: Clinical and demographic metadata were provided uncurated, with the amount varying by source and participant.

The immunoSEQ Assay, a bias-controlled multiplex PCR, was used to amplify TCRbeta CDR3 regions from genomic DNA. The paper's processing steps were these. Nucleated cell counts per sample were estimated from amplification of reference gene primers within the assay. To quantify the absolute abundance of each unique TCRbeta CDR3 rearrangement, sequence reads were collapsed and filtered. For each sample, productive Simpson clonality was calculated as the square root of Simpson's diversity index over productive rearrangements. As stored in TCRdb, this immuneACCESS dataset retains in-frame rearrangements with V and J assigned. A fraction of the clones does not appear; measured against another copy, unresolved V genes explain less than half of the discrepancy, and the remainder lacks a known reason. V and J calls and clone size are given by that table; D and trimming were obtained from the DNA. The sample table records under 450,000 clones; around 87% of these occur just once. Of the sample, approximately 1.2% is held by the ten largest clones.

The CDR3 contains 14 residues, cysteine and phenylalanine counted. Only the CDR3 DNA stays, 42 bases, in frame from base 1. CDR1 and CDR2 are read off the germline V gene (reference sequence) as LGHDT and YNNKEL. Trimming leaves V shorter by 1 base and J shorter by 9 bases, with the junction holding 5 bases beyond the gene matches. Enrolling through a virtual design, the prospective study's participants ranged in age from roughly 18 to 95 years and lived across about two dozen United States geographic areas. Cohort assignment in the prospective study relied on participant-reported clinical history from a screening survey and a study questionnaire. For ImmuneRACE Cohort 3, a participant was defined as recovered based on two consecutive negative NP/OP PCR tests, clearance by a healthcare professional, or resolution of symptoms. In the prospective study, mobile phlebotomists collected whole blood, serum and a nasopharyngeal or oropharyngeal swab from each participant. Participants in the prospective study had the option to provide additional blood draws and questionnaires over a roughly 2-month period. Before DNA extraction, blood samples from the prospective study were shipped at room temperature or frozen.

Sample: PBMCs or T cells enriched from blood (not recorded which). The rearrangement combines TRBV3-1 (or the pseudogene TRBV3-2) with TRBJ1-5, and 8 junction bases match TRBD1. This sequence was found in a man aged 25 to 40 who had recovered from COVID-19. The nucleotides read TGTGCCAGCAGCCAAGGCAGGGGGCGTGGGCCCCAGCATTTT. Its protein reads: CASSQGRGRGPQHF.